One and the same sample provided the 8 T cell receptor beta chains below, sequenced in a study of cytomegalovirus exposure and HLA in healthy donors. The PCR had 60 Vbeta and 13 Jbeta primers. Assay: immunoSEQ multiplex PCR; the TCRdb copy retains only in-frame clones and omits some. The sample lists fewer than 95,000 clones, around 81% occurring once. Sequencing was done on a sample of PBMCs. The receptors come from a man aged 25 to 40 in good health and CMV-seronegative.

The chain uses TRBV7-8 and TRBJ1-3; 7 bases align to TRBD1. CDR3 length equals 16 residues. CDR1 and CDR2 (germline): SGHVS, FQNEAQ. V shed 3 bases, J shed 0 bases, and the junction held 5 bases outside the gene matches. CDR3 sequence reads: CASSFVTGVSGNTIYF. The DNA for the CDR3 is TGTGCCAGCAGCTTTGTCACAGGGGTCTCTGGAAACACCATATATTTT.

The sample holds a few counts of this clone. V is TRBV7-9 and J is TRBJ2-5; no clear D gene. The CDR3 contains 16 residues. CDR1 and CDR2 from the germline V gene are SEHNR and FQNEAQ (reference sequence). V shed 5 bases and J shed 2 bases, with 18 bases lying between them. Here the CDR3 reads CASSTAPLILQETQYF. The CDR3 region has the DNA TGTGCCAGCAGCACGGCTCCCTTGATACTACAAGAGACCCAGTACTTC.

The J gene is TRBJ1-4, the V gene TRBV27; 9 positions match TRBD1. With V trimmed by 3 bases and J by 6 bases, 2 bases remained unmatched. This CDR3 has 14 residues. Germline V lookup: CDR1 MNHEY, CDR2 SMNVEV (reference sequence). The CDR3 spells CASSFTGGYEKLFF. Written as DNA, the CDR3 is TGTGCCAGCAGTTTTACAGGGGGCTATGAAAAACTGTTTTTT.

The count of this clone is one. The V and J genes are TRBV11-1 and TRBJ1-1, with TRBD1 matching over 10 bases. V lost 5 bases and J lost 4; bases outside the gene matches: 4. Germline assignment: CDR1 SGHAT and CDR2 FQDESV (reference sequence). The CDR3 runs 14 residues. The CDR3 coding sequence is TGTGCCAGCAGCAAGACAGGGGGCTTCACTGAAGCTTTCTTT. Its protein is CASSKTGGFTEAFF.

Regarding this clone: The junction does not match germline at one end; this may be a read error. The rearrangement uses TRBV7-9 and TRBJ2-1; 13 bases map to TRBD2. The CDR3 runs to 16 residues. Germline V gene lookup returns CDR1 SEHNR and CDR2 FQNEAQ (reference sequence). The CDR3 region is CSSSSTGGLAGAVQFF. The CDR3, as DNA: TGTTCCAGCAGCTCTACGGGCGGACTAGCGGGAGCGGTGCAGTTCTTC.

This clone was found once. This chain connects TRBV27 to TRBJ1-2, with 7 bases lining up with TRBD1. The germline V gene encodes CDR1 MNHEY and CDR2 SMNVEV (reference sequence). Germline trimming cut 4 bases from V and 7 bases from J; bases unmatched to any gene: 18. The CDR3 extends over 17 amino acids. As DNA, the CDR3 is TGTGCCAGCAGTTCCAGAACCATGACAGGGAACGTAGGTGGCTACACCTTC. Translated, it gives CASSSRTMTGNVGGYTF.

The chain couples TRBV5-1 to TRBJ1-1; 10 bases align to TRBD1. V was pared by 7 bases and J by 3 bases, with 9 bases of the junction left unmatched. Germline CDR1 and CDR2: SGHRS and YFSETQ. CDR3 length: 15 residues. CDR3 coding DNA: TGCGCCAGCTTCGGGACAGGGGATATGGACACTGAAGCTTTCTTT. Amino acid sequence: CASFGTGDMDTEAFF.

This clone was detected a few times. This chain joins TRBV6-1 and TRBJ1-1, with TRBD1 matching 8 bases. This CDR3 comprises 14 residues. CDR1 is MNHNS and CDR2 is SASEGT in the germline V gene. V trimming: 7 bases; J trimming: 1 base; junction bases outside the gene matches: 5. The CDR3 coding sequence is TGTGCCAGCATTCGAGACAGGGGGAACACTGAAGCTTTCTTT. Amino acid sequence: CASIRDRGNTEAFF.